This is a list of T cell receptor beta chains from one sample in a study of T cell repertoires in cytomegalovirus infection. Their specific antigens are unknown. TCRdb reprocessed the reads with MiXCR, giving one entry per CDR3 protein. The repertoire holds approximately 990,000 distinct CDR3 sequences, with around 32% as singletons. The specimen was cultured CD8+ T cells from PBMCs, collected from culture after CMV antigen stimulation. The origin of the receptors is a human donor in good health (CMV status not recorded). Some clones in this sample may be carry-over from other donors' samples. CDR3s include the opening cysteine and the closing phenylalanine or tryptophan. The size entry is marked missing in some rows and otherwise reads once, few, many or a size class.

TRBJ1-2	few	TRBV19	CASRPGGSANYGYTF
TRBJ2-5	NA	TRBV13	CASLRTGEETQYF
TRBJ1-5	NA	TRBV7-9	CASSPYSSNSNQPQHF
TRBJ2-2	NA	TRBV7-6	CASSSAEGGELFF
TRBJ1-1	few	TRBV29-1	CSVGPVFSEAFF
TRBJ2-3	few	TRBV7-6	CASRPRPGHPSTDTQYF
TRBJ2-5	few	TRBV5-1	CASSFGWIAGAQETQYF
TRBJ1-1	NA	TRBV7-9	CATGLSTEAFF
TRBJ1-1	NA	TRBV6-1	CASSEKEGRAMNTEAFF
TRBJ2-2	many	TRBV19	CASSTGHLRSGELFF
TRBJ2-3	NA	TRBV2	CASPTGADTQYF
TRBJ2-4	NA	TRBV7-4	CASSLPDSRAGNIQYF
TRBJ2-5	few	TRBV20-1	CSATPLAGIKETQYF
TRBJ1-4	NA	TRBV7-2	CASSLDEENLFF
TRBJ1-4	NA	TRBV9	CASSVAGTADEKLFF
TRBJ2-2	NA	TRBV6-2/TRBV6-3	CASSEVGLGHTRELFF
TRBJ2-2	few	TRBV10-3	CAISESQQGGELFF
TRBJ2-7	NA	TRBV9	CASSGRTGVNEQYF
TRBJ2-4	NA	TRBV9	CASSASGTQLAKNIQYF
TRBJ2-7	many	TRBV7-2	CASSLWAGATYEQYF
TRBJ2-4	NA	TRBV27	CASSYPADLAKNIQYF
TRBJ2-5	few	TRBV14	CASSQRSMPWARETQYF
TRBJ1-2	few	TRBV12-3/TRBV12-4	CASSSTEQYYGYTF
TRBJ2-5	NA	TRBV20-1	CSARLAGGLPLETQYF
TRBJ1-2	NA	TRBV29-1	CSVEGQGRQYGYTF
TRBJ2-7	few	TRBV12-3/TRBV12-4	CASSPGDRGIPYEQYF
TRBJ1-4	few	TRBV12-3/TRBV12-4	CASSLHPGINEKLFF
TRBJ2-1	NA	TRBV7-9	CASSGRSGGAYNEQFF
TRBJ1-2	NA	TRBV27	CASSLRGGGDGYTF
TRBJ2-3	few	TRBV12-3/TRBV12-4	CASRQGGGLGDTQYF
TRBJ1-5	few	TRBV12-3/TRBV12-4	CASSPRSGGIGYDQPQHF
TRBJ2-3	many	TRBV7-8	CASSLGFAGGATDTQYF
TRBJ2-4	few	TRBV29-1	CSSVEGGIQYF
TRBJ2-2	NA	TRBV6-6	CASSTGFGGELFF